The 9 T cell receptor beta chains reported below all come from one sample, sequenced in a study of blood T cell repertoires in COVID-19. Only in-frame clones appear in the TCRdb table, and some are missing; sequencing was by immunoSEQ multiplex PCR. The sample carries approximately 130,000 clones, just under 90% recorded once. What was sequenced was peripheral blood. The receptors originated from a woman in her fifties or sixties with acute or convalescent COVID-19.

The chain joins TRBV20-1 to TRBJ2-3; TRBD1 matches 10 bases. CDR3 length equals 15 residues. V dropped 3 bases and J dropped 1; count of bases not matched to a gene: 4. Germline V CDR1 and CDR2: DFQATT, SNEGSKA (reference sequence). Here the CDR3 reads CSASSGTGGTDTQYF. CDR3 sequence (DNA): TGCAGTGCTAGTTCGGGGACAGGGGGCACAGATACGCAGTATTTT.

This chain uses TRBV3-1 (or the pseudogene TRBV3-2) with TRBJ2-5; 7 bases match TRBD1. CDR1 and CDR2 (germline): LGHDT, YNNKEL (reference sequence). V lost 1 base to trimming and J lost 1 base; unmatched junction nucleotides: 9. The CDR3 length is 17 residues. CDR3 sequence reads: CASSQVGRGFPQETQYF. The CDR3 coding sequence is TGTGCCAGCAGCCAAGTCGGCAGGGGGTTCCCCCAAGAGACCCAGTACTTC.

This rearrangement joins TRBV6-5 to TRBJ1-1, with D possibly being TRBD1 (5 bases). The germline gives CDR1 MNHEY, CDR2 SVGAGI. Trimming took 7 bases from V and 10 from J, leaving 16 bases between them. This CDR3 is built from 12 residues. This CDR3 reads CASTPSGGTAFF. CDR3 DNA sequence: TGTGCCAGCACCCCTTCGGGGGGAACAGCTTTCTTT.

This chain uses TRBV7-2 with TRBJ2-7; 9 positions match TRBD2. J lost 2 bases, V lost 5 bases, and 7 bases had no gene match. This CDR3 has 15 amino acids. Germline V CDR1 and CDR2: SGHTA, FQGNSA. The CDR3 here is CASSGTAGGPYEQYF. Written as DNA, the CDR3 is TGTGCCAGCAGCGGAACGGCGGGAGGGCCCTACGAGCAGTACTTC.

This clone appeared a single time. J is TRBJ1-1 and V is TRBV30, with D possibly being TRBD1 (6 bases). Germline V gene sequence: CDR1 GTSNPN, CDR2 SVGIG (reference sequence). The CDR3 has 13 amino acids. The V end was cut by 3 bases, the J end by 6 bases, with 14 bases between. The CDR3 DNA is TGTGCCTGGAGCCCGGACAGCCGATCTGAAGCTTTCTTT. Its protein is CAWSPDSRSEAFF.

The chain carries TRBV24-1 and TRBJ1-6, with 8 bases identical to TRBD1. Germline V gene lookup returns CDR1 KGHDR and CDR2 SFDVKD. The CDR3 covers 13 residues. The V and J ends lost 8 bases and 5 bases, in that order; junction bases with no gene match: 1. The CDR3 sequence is CATKDRDNSPLHF. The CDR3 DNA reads TGTGCCACCAAGGACAGGGATAATTCACCCCTCCACTTT.

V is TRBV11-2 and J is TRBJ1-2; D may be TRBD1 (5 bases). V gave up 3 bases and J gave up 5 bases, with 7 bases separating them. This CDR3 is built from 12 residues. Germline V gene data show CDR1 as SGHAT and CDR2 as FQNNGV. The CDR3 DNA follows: TGTGCCAGCAGCTTGGCAGGGTATGGCTACACCTTC. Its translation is CASSLAGYGYTF.

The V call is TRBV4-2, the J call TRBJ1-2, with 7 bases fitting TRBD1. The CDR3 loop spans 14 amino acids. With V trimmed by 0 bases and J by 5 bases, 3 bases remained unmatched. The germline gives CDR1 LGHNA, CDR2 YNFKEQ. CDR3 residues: CASSQDRDSYGYTF. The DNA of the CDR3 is TGTGCCAGCAGCCAAGATCGGGACAGTTATGGCTACACCTTC.

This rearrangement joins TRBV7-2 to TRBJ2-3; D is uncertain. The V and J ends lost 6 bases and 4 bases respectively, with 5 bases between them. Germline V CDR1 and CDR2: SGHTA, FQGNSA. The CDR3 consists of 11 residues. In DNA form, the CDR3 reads TGTGCCAGCAGAGCATCAGATACGCAGTATTTT. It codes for CASRASDTQYF.